This passage covers 22 T cell receptor beta chains from one sample sequenced in a study of cytomegalovirus exposure and HLA in healthy donors. Researchers ran the PCR with 60 Vbeta and 13 Jbeta primers. Data came from immunoSEQ multiplex PCR; TCRdb stores just in-frame clones and leaves some out. Among 100,000 to 150,000 clones listed, 70% to 85% were seen once. Sequenced material: PBMCs. The receptors originated from a male donor in good health and CMV-seropositive.

This clone has a handful of counts. This chain joins TRBV7-8 and TRBJ2-6; D possibly corresponds to TRBD2 (6 bases). CDR3 size: 17 residues. Trimming took 1 base from V and 4 from J, leaving 14 bases between them. Germline lookup yields CDR1 SGHVS and CDR2 FQNEAQ. DNA of the CDR3: TGTGCCAGCAGCTTAGGGGGGGTAGGAGACGGGGCCAACGTCCTGACTTTC. It is translated as CASSLGGVGDGANVLTF.

A single count supports this clone. The chain carries TRBV5-6 and TRBJ1-3; no clear D gene. Trimming shortened V by 0 bases and J by 0 bases, and 7 bases separated the two germline ends. CDR1 is SGHDT, CDR2 YYEEEE, per germline. This CDR3 has 15 amino acids. In nucleotides, the CDR3 is TGTGCCAGCAGCTTGGACAGCCGCTCTGGAAACACCATATATTTT. Translation: CASSLDSRSGNTIYF.

This clone showed up just once. CDR3 region: CSVRGQSNTEAFF. For the CDR3, the DNA is TGCAGCGTTAGAGGACAGTCGAACACTGAAGCTTTCTTT. The chain is built from TRBV29-1 and TRBJ1-1, with TRBD1 as a possible D gene (6 bases). From germline, CDR1 is SQVTM and CDR2 ANQGSEA. V was shortened by 5 bases and J by 1 base, with 11 bases between the two germline ends. This CDR3 is 13 amino acids long.

V and J are TRBV30 and TRBJ2-1; D might be TRBD2 (7 bases). The CDR3 totals 15 residues. V was pared by 0 bases and J by 7 bases, with 16 bases between. CDR1 is GTSNPN, CDR2 SVGIG, per germline (reference sequence). The CDR3: CAWSVRGGAWNEQFF. The CDR3 coding sequence is TGTGCCTGGAGTGTACGAGGGGGGGCTTGGAATGAGCAGTTCTTC.

J is TRBJ2-7 and V is TRBV15; TRBD1 matches at 8 bases. V dropped 3 bases and J dropped 5; count of bases not matched to a gene: 6. This CDR3 has 14 amino acids. From germline, CDR1 is LNHNV and CDR2 YYDKDF (reference sequence). The CDR3 nucleotides read TGTGCCACCAGCAGGCCGGGACAGGTGGACGAGCAGTACTTC. It specifies CATSRPGQVDEQYF.

This clone was found a few times. The chain couples TRBV4-1 to TRBJ2-1; 9 bases are shared with TRBD2. V gave up 3 bases and J gave up 5 bases; unmatched junction bases: 2. The CDR3 spans 14 residues. The V gene's germline CDR1 is MGHRA and CDR2 YSYEKL. In DNA, the CDR3 is TGCGCCAGCAGCCAGGCGGGGGGGGACAATGAGCAGTTCTTC. It codes for CASSQAGGDNEQFF.

J is TRBJ2-7 and V is TRBV29-1, with 9 bases identical to TRBD1. The J segment lost 2 bases and the V segment lost 7 bases, leaving 9 bases of the junction unmatched. Germline assignment: CDR1 SQVTM and CDR2 ANQGSEA. CDR3 size: 14 residues. The CDR3 here is CSGRSGTGTYEQYF. Here the CDR3 DNA reads TGCAGCGGGAGATCCGGGACAGGGACCTACGAGCAGTACTTC.

The CDR3 reads CASSLAGGRGETQYF. The CDR3 nucleotides read TGTGCCAGCAGTTTGGCCGGGGGGCGGGGAGAGACCCAGTACTTC. The gene calls are TRBV28 and TRBJ2-5, with D possibly TRBD2 on 7 matching bases. This CDR3 comprises 15 residues. Between the trimmed V and J ends, which lost 3 bases and 4 bases, there was a span of 15 bases. CDR1 is MDHEN and CDR2 is SYDVKM in the germline V gene.

This sequence joins TRBV6-1 and TRBJ1-1, with D tentatively TRBD1 (6 bases). Germline V gene lookup returns CDR1 MNHNS and CDR2 SASEGT. The V and J ends lost 8 bases and 6 bases respectively, with 16 bases between them. This CDR3 is 13 amino acids long. The CDR3 sequence: CASDPGVIPEAFF. The CDR3 nucleotides read TGTGCCAGCGACCCAGGGGTAATACCTGAAGCTTTCTTT.

The V gene is TRBV5-6, the J gene TRBJ2-7, with D hard to call. Looked up from germline, CDR1 is SGHDT and CDR2 is YYEEEE. This CDR3 comprises 14 residues. The V end lost 0 bases, the J end lost 1 base, and 8 bases lay between the germline ends. The CDR3 nucleotides read TGTGCCAGCAGCTTGGTTCAGAAGTCCTACGAGCAGTACTTC. Encoded protein: CASSLVQKSYEQYF.

The V and J genes are TRBV9 and TRBJ1-6; weak D call: TRBD1 (6 bases). Trimming took 2 bases from V and 8 from J, leaving 17 bases between them. The CDR3 covers 16 residues. The germline CDR1 and CDR2 sequences are SGDLS and YYNGEE. In nucleotides, the CDR3 is TGTGCCAGCAGCGTTTCCGGGACATTCATTGATTCACCCCTCCACTTT. It translates to CASSVSGTFIDSPLHF.

V gene TRBV28 combines with J gene TRBJ2-2, with D perhaps TRBD1 (5 bases). The germline V gene encodes CDR1 MDHEN and CDR2 SYDVKM. V was trimmed by 4 bases and J by 4 bases, leaving 13 bases between them. The CDR3 is made up of 15 amino acids. The CDR3, as DNA: TGTGCCAGCAGTTCCCAGGGAACTGTCACCGGGGAGCTGTTTTTT. Its translation: CASSSQGTVTGELFF.

The chain combines TRBV29-1 with TRBJ2-3; 7 bases map to TRBD1. The germline gives CDR1 SQVTM, CDR2 ANQGSEA. J gave up 2 bases and V 5 bases, and 7 bases lay outside the gene matches. The CDR3 length is 14 residues. CDR3 sequence reads: CSVYKDRNTDTQYF. The CDR3 DNA reads TGCAGCGTTTATAAGGACAGGAACACAGATACGCAGTATTTT.

This clone was found once. V is TRBV2 and J is TRBJ1-5; D not resolved. Germline CDR1 reads SNHLY; CDR2 reads FYNNEI. Deletions cut 5 bases from V and 6 bases from J, with 14 bases between. CDR3 length equals 14 residues. This CDR3 reads CASSQMKEFQPQHF. The CDR3 DNA follows: TGTGCCAGCAGTCAAATGAAGGAGTTTCAGCCCCAGCATTTT.

V usage is TRBV5-4 and J usage is TRBJ2-7; 8 bases are shared with TRBD1. Trimming at V came to 3 bases and at J to 2 bases, leaving 7 bases not matched to a gene. The CDR3 runs to 15 residues. The germline CDR1 and CDR2 sequences are SGHNT and YYREEE (reference sequence). CDR3 in DNA: TGTGCCAGCAGCTCAGGGACAGGTCATACCTACGAGCAGTACTTC. Its protein product is CASSSGTGHTYEQYF.

This chain links TRBV28 with TRBJ1-5, with D possibly matching TRBD1 (6 bases). Germline V gives CDR1 MDHEN, CDR2 SYDVKM. This CDR3 is built from 13 residues. The germline V and J ends were trimmed by 5 bases and 6 bases, with 11 bases remaining between them. This CDR3 is CASSDRDIQPQHF. CDR3 nucleotide sequence: TGTGCCAGCAGTGACCGGGACATTCAGCCCCAGCATTTT. Full variable domain (remainder filled in from reference TRBV28 and TRBJ1-5): DVKVTQSSRYLVKRTGEKVFLECVQDMDHENMFWYRQDPGLGLRLIYFSYDVKMKEKGDIPEGYSVSREKKERFSLILESASTNQTSMYLCASSDRDIQPQHFGDGTRLSIL.

This chain links TRBV9 with TRBJ2-7; the match to TRBD2 covers 10 bases. The CDR3 is made up of 16 amino acids. The germline gives CDR1 SGDLS, CDR2 YYNGEE. V trimming: 3 bases; J trimming: 2 bases; junction bases outside the gene matches: 8. CDR3 in DNA: TGTGCCAGCAGCGCCCTGGGAACTAGCGGGGCCTACGAGCAGTACTTC. It encodes CASSALGTSGAYEQYF.

V gene TRBV7-9 combines with J gene TRBJ2-1; D might be TRBD2 (6 bases). This CDR3 region has 17 residues. Trimming took 5 bases from V and 3 from J, leaving 20 bases between them. Germline CDR1 SEHNR, CDR2 FQNEAQ (reference sequence). This CDR3 reads CASSTGGGGRFYNEQFF. The CDR3 nucleotides are TGTGCCAGCAGCACGGGCGGTGGAGGGCGCTTCTACAATGAGCAGTTCTTC.

The V and J genes are TRBV27 and TRBJ2-6; 8 nucleotides line up with TRBD1. Trimming cost V 6 bases and J 12 bases; bases outside gene matches: 7. The CDR3 runs 13 residues. Germline V lookup: CDR1 MNHEY, CDR2 SMNVEV (reference sequence). CDR3 amino acids: CASRLTGGSVLTF. The CDR3 nucleotides are TGTGCCAGCAGACTAACAGGGGGGAGCGTCCTGACTTTC.

In its sample, this clone was seen a few times. The chain joins TRBV23-1 to TRBJ2-2; no clear D. TRBV23-1 is an ORF; its function is uncertain. The CDR3 spans 17 residues. With 0 bases removed from V and 0 bases from J, the gap between germline ends came to 11 bases. The CDR3 sequence is CASSQSGPASNTGELFF. In DNA, the CDR3 is TGCGCCAGCAGTCAATCTGGGCCAGCTTCGAACACCGGGGAGCTGTTTTTT.

The chain couples TRBV27 to TRBJ1-6, with D unclear. The germline V and J ends were trimmed by 4 bases and 8 bases, with 12 bases remaining between them. Germline assignment: CDR1 MNHEY and CDR2 SMNVEV (reference sequence). CDR3 length: 14 residues. CDR3 loop: CASSSSTVDSPLHF. As DNA, the CDR3 is TGTGCCAGCAGTTCGTCTACGGTGGATTCACCCCTCCACTTT.

This clone was found a few times. The chain uses TRBV27 and TRBJ2-2; tentatively, D is TRBD2 (6 bases). This CDR3 region has 14 residues. The V end was cut by 4 bases, the J end by 8 bases, with 14 bases between. CDR1 is MNHEY and CDR2 is SMNVEV in the germline V gene (reference sequence). This CDR3 reads CASSSGVVAGELFF. The CDR3 DNA sequence: TGTGCCAGCAGTTCGGGGGTAGTTGCAGGGGAGCTGTTTTTT.